This T cell receptor (beta chain) is from a study of blood T cell repertoires in COVID-19 (dated by TCRdb to the early 2020s). Regarding the study in general: The collaborator samples originated in the United States, Italy and Spain and spanned the acute and convalescent phases of COVID-19. The material from the prospective study consisted of cDNA or gDNA derived from T cells, B-cell-depleted T cells, or PBMCs. Subjects who had been exposed to COVID-19, were actively infected with it, or had recovered from it provided the deeply sampled blood TCRbeta repertoires that made up the dataset. The repertoires were made available in a free public database intended to serve as a resource for research on the immune response to SARS-CoV-2. The samples were drawn from the first 160 participants of the ongoing ImmuneRACE study and from 1,254 subjects provided by 6 global collaborators. Sample metadata almost always included a de-identified subject ID, COVID-19 status, age in years and sex. Where available, HLA class I and class II types were taken from metadata supplied by the sample provider and were not determined by assay-based typing. Overall study results and their limits: How much clinical and demographic metadata was included differed by source and by participant, and the metadata was provided uncurated.

Whole blood was collected in K2EDTA tubes by collaborating institutions according to the institutions' own protocols. For TCRbeta analysis, collaborator samples were shipped as frozen whole blood, as isolated PBMCs, or as DNA extracted from either sample type. From its cysteine to its phenylalanine, the CDR3 spans 14 amino acids. CDR3 DNA is the only sequence kept; it has 42 bases, read in frame from the first base. At the junction V is shortened by 0 bases and J by 1 base, with 6 bases in between. The germline V gene specifies SGHRS as CDR1 and YFSETQ as CDR2. A remark on this clone: Its cognate antigen has yet to be identified. No qualities accompany the bases; no much larger clone lies one base away.

TCRbeta CDR3 regions were amplified from genomic DNA by means of the immunoSEQ Assay, a bias-controlled multiplex PCR. The authors processed their data as follows. Nucleated cell counts per sample were estimated from amplification of reference gene primers within the assay. Sequence reads were collapsed and filtered to measure the absolute abundance of every unique TCRbeta CDR3 rearrangement. For each sample, productive Simpson clonality was calculated as the square root of Simpson's diversity index across productive rearrangements. This is the immuneACCESS table as TCRdb keeps it, with only in-frame sequences that have V and J called. A part of the clones is gone; compared with another copy, unresolved V genes explain less than half, and the rest is unexplained. The DNA was the basis for D and trimming; V, J and clone size are from that table. The sample records over 55,000 clones, about 73% of which are singletons. 35% of the sample is held by the ten biggest clonotypes.

The chain was built from TRBV5-1 and TRBJ2-3; the D gene lacks a confident call. Sample: peripheral blood. This TCR came from an older woman with acute or convalescent COVID-19. In nucleotide form, the sequence is TGCGCCAGCAGCTTGGCTATCGGCACAGATACGCAGTATTTT. The translation is CASSLAIGTDTQYF.